The 10 T cell receptor beta chains below were found in one sample sequenced in a study of cytomegalovirus exposure and HLA in healthy donors. 60 Vbeta and 13 Jbeta primers were used in PCR. Generated by immunoSEQ multiplex PCR, the TCRdb table keeps only in-frame clones and is missing some. The table lists 150,000 to 200,000 clones, roughly 80% of them singletons. Sequencing used PBMCs. The receptors originated from a woman aged 18-29 years in good health and CMV-seronegative.

This clone was counted a few times. V and J are TRBV15 and TRBJ1-5; D not resolved. Germline CDR1 and CDR2: LNHNV and YYDKDF (reference sequence). Between the trimmed V and J ends, which lost 3 bases and 1 base, there was a span of 10 bases. The CDR3 runs 15 residues. CDR3 protein: CATSRGGMSNQPQHF. As DNA, the CDR3 is TGTGCCACCAGCAGGGGAGGAATGAGCAATCAGCCCCAGCATTTT.

This clone was seen only a few times. The V and J genes are TRBV5-1 and TRBJ1-1; 7 positions agree with TRBD1. The CDR3 consists of 15 residues. Germline V gene sequence: CDR1 SGHRS, CDR2 YFSETQ. Germline trimming cut 1 base from V and 4 bases from J; bases unmatched to any gene: 7. This CDR3 reads CASSLTGALGTEAFF. In DNA, the CDR3 is TGCGCCAGCAGCTTGACAGGGGCCCTGGGCACTGAAGCTTTCTTT.

CDR3 in DNA: TGTGCCAGCAGTTACAGTAGCAATCAGCCCCAGCATTTT. Its translation is CASSYSSNQPQHF. The chain carries TRBV27 and TRBJ1-5; no firm D call. V was shortened by 4 bases and J by 0 bases, with 4 bases between the two germline ends. The germline V gene has CDR1 MNHEY and CDR2 SMNVEV (reference sequence). The CDR3 is 13 residues long.

This rearrangement joins TRBV11-2 to TRBJ2-1; D is possibly TRBD1 (5 bases). CDR1 is SGHAT and CDR2 is FQNNGV in the germline V gene. The CDR3 runs 17 residues. V shed 5 bases and J shed 0 bases, with 17 bases lying between them. CDR3 bases: TGTGCCAGCAGCCGCCGACAGAGCCTGAGCTCCTACAATGAGCAGTTCTTC. Protein product: CASSRRQSLSSYNEQFF.

This chain links TRBV5-6 with TRBJ2-5; D is possibly TRBD2 (5 bases). The CDR3 runs to 13 residues. V gave up 2 bases and J gave up 2 bases, with 7 bases separating them. The germline V gene encodes CDR1 SGHDT and CDR2 YYEEEE. The CDR3: CASSFGLQETQYF. CDR3 DNA sequence: TGTGCCAGCAGCTTTGGACTTCAAGAGACCCAGTACTTC.

The V and J genes are TRBV6-5 and TRBJ1-1; no definite D call. The CDR3 length is 15 residues. Germline assignment: CDR1 MNHEY and CDR2 SVGAGI. Trimming took off 2 bases at V and 4 bases at J, with 14 bases between the two ends. The CDR3 DNA reads as TGTGCCAGCAGTTACGACACGTTTGGAGGCACTGAAGCTTTCTTT. Translating gives CASSYDTFGGTEAFF.

This clone has only a few counts. The chain uses TRBV7-9 and TRBJ1-1; 8 nucleotides match TRBD1. The trim removed 5 bases at V and 0 bases at J, leaving 5 bases unmatched. The CDR3 is 15 residues long. The germline CDR1 and CDR2 sequences are SEHNR and FQNEAQ (reference sequence). The CDR3 DNA follows: TGTGCCAGCAGCACTACAGGGGGTCTGAACACTGAAGCTTTCTTT. Translation gives CASSTTGGLNTEAFF.

The rearrangement joins TRBV14 to TRBJ2-2; possibly TRBD2 for D (5 bases). Trimming took off 3 bases at V and 3 bases at J, with 11 bases between the two ends. Per germline, CDR1 SGHDN and CDR2 FVKESK. The CDR3 contains 15 residues. As DNA, the CDR3 is TGTGCCAGCAGCCAGCACCCGGAGGACACCGGGGAGCTGTTTTTT. Encoded protein: CASSQHPEDTGELFF.

J is TRBJ1-1 and V is TRBV7-2, with unresolved D. CDR1 is SGHTA, CDR2 FQGNSA, per germline. CDR3 length equals 14 residues. The ends were cut back, 1 base at V and 0 bases at J, with 6 bases in the middle. The CDR3 protein is CASSLGPVNTEAFF. For the CDR3, the DNA is TGTGCCAGCAGCTTAGGTCCCGTGAACACTGAAGCTTTCTTT.

This clone was detected only once. The chain carries TRBV5-4 and TRBJ2-7, with 15 bases matching TRBD2. The CDR3 covers 16 residues. Germline values: CDR1 SGHNT, CDR2 YYREEE (reference sequence). Losses at the gene ends were 4 bases for V and 3 bases for J; bases not matched to a gene: 5. CDR3: CASSTGLAGGSYEQYF. In nucleotides, the CDR3 is TGTGCCAGCAGCACGGGACTAGCGGGAGGTAGCTACGAGCAGTACTTC.